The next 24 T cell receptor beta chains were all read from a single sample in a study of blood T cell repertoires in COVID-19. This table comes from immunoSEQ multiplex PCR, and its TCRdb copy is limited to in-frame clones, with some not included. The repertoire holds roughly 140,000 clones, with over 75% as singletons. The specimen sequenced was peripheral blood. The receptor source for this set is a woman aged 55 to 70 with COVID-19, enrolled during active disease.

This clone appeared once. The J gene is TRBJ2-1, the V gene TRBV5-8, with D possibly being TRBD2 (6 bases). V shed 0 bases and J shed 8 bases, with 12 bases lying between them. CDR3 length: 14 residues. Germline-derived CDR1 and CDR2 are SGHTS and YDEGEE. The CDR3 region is CASSLVVADDEQFF. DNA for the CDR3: TGTGCCAGCAGCTTGGTAGTAGCGGACGATGAGCAGTTCTTC.

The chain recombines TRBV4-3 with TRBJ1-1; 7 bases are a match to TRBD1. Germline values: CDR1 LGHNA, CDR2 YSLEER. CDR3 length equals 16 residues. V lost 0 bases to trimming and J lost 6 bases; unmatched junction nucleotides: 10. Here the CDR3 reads CASSQDRGQEGAEAFF. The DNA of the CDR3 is TGCGCCAGCAGCCAAGATCGCGGACAGGAAGGCGCTGAAGCTTTCTTT.

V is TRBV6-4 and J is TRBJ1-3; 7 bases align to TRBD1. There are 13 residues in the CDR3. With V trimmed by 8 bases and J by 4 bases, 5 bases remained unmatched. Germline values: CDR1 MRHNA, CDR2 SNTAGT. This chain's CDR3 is CASARDSGNTIYF. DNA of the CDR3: TGTGCCAGCGCCCGGGACAGCGGAAACACCATATATTTT.

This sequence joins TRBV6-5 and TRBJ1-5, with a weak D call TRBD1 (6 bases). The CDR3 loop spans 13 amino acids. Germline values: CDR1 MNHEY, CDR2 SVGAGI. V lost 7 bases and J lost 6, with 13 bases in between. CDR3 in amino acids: CASKRTEAQPQHF. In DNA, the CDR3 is TGTGCCAGCAAGAGGACAGAGGCTCAGCCCCAGCATTTT.

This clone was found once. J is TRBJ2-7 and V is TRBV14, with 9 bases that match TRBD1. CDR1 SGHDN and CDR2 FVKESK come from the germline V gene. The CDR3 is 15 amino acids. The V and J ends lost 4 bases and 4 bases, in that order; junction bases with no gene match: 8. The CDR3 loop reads CASSLGQGGLYEQYF. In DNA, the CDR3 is TGTGCCAGCAGCCTGGGACAGGGTGGGTTGTACGAGCAGTACTTC.

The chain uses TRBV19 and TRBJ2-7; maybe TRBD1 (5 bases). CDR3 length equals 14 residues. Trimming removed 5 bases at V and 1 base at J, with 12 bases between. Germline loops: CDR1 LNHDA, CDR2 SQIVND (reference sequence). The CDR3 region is CASSPYRQSYEQYF. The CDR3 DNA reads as TGTGCCAGTAGTCCATACAGGCAGTCCTACGAGCAGTACTTC.

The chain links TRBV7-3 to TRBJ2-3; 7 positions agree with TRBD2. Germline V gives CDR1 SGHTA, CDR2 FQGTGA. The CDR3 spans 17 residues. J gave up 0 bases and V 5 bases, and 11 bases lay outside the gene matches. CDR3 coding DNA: TGTGCCAGCAGCCCCCGGGGTTTGCGGGGGAGCACAGATACGCAGTATTTT. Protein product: CASSPRGLRGSTDTQYF.

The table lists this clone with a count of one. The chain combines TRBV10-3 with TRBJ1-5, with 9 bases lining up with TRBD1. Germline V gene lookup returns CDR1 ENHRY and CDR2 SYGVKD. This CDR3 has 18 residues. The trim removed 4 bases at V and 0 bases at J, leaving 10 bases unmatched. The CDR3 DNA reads TGTGCCATCAGTGCAGGAGCGGGACAGGGCTATAGCAATCAGCCCCAGCATTTT. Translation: CAISAGAGQGYSNQPQHF.

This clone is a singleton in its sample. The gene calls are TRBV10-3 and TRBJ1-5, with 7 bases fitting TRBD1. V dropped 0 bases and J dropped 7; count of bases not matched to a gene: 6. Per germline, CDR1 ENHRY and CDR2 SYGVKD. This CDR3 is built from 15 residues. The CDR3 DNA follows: TGTGCCATCAGTGAGTCGATGGAGGGGGCCCAGCCCCAGCATTTT. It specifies CAISESMEGAQPQHF.

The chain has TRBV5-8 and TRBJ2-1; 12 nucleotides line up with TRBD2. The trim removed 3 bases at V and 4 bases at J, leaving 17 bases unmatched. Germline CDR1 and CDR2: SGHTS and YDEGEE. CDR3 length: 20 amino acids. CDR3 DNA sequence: TGTGCCAGCAGCTCCGACAGGGACCTAGCGGGGGGGCCTCGATACAATGAGCAGTTCTTC. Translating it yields CASSSDRDLAGGPRYNEQFF. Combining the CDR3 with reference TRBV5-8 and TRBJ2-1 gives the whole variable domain EAGVTQSPTHLIKTRGQQATLRCSPISGHTSVYWYQQALGLGLQFLLWYDEGEERNRGNFPPRFSGRQFPNYSSELNVNALELEDSALYLCASSSDRDLAGGPRYNEQFFGPGTRLTVL.

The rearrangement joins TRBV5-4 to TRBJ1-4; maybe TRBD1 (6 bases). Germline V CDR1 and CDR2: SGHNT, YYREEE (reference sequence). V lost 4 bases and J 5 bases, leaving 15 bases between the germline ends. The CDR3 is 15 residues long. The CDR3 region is CASSTGQLRNEKLFF. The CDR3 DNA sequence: TGTGCCAGCAGCACTGGACAGCTCAGAAATGAAAAACTGTTTTTT.

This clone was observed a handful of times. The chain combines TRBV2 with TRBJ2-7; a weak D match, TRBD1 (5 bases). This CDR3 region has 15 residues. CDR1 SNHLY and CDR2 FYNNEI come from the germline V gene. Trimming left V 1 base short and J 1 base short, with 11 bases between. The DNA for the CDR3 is TGTGCCAGCAGTGAAGAGGGGTTCTCGTCCTACGAGCAGTACTTC. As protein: CASSEEGFSSYEQYF.

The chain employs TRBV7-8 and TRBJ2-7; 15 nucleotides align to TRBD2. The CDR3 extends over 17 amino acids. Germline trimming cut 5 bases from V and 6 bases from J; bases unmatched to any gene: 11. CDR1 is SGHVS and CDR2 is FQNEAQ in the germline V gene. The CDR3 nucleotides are TGTGCCAGCAGCACAGCGCGGACTAGCGGGGGGGCCGGCGAGCAGTACTTC. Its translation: CASSTARTSGGAGEQYF.

CDR3 coding DNA: TGTGCCAGCAGCCAAGTACAGGGGGCTTCTGGAAACACCATATATTTT. This translates into CASSQVQGASGNTIYF. J is TRBJ1-3 and V is TRBV14; 9 nucleotides align to TRBD1. In germline, CDR1 is SGHDN, CDR2 FVKESK. This CDR3 is built from 16 residues. Trimming removed 1 base from V and 1 base from J; junction bases left unmatched: 2.

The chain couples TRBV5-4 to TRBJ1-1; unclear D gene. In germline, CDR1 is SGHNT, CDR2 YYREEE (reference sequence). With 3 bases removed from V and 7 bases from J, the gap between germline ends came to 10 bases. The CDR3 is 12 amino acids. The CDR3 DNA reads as TGTGCCAGCAGCTCACCGGGATATGAAGCTTTCTTT. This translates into CASSSPGYEAFF.

Written as DNA, the CDR3 is TGTGCCAGCAGCTTCTTGGCCGGGACAGGGGTCGGCTACACCTTC. Amino acids: CASSFLAGTGVGYTF. The chain couples TRBV7-9 to TRBJ1-2; 10 bases are shared with TRBD1. The V segment lost 3 bases and the J segment 8 bases; nucleotides outside the gene matches: 9. CDR3 length: 15 residues. The germline gives CDR1 SEHNR, CDR2 FQNEAQ (reference sequence).

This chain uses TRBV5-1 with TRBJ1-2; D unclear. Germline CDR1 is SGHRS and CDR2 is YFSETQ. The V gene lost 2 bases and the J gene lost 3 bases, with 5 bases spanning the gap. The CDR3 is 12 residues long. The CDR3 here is CASSFQDYGYTF. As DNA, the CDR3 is TGCGCCAGCAGCTTCCAGGACTATGGCTACACCTTC. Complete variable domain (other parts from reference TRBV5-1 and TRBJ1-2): KAGVTQTPRYLIKTRGQQVTLSCSPISGHRSVSWYQQTPGQGLQFLFEYFSETQRNKGNFPGRFSGRQFSNSRSEMNVSTLELGDSALYLCASSFQDYGYTFGSGTRLTVV.

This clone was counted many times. The CDR3 region has the DNA TGTGCCAGTAGCAAAATGAGCTCCTATAATTCACCCCTCCACTTT. Translating it yields CASSKMSSYNSPLHF. This chain uses TRBV19 with TRBJ1-6; D is unclear. V lost 6 bases and J 0 bases, leaving 9 bases between the germline ends. The CDR3 runs 15 residues. In germline, CDR1 is LNHDA, CDR2 SQIVND (reference sequence).

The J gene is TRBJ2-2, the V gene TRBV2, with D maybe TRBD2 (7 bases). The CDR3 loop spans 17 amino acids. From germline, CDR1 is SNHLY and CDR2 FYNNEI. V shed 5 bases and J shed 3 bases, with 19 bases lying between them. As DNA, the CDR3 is TGTGCCAGCAGTTCCGACTTGGGCGGGGGCCACACCGGGGAGCTGTTTTTT. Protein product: CASSSDLGGGHTGELFF.

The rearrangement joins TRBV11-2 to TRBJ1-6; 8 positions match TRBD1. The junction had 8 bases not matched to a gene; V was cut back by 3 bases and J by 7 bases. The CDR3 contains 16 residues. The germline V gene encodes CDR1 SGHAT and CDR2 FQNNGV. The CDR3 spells CASSLGQAVWNSPLHF. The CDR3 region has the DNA TGTGCCAGCAGCTTGGGACAGGCCGTCTGGAATTCACCCCTCCACTTT.

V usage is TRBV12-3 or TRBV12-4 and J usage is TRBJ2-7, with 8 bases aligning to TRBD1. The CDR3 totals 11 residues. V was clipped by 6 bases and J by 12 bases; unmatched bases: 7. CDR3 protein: CASSNGQGWYF. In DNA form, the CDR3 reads TGTGCCAGCAGCAACGGACAGGGTTGGTACTTC.

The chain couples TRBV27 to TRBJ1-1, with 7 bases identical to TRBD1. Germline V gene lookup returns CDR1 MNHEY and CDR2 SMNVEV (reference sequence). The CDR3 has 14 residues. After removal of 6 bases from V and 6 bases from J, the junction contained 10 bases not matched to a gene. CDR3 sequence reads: CASSLTGVQAEAFF. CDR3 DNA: TGTGCCAGCAGCTTAACAGGGGTTCAAGCTGAAGCTTTCTTT.

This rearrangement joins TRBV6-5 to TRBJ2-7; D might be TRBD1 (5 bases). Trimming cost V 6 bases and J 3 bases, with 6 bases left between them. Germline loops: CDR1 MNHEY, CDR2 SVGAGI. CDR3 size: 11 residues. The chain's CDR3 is CASRGVYEQYF. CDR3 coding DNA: TGTGCCAGCAGAGGGGTCTACGAGCAGTACTTC.

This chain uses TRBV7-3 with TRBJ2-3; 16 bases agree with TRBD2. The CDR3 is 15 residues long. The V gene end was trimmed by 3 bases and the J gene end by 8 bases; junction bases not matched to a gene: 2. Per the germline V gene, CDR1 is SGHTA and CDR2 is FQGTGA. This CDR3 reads CASSFGTSGGATQYF. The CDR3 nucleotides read TGTGCCAGCAGCTTTGGGACTAGCGGGGGGGCTACGCAGTATTTT.